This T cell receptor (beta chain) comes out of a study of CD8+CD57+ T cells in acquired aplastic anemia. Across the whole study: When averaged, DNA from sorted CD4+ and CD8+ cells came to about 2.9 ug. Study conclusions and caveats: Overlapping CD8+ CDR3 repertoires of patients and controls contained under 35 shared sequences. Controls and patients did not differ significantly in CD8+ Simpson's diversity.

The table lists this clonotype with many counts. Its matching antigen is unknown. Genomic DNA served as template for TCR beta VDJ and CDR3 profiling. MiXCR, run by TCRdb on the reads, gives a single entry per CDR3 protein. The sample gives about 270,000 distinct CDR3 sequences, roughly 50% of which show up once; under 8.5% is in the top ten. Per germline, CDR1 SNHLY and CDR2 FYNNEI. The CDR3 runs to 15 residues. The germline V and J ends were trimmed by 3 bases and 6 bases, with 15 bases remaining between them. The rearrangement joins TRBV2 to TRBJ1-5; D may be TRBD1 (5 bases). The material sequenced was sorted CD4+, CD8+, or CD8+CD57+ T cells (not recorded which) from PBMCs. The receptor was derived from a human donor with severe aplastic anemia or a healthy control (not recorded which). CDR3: CASSDRRGRVQPQHF. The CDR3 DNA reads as TGTGCCAGCAGTGACAGACGGGGGAGGGTTCAGCCCCAGCATTTT.